This TCR beta chain was obtained from a study of graft-versus-host responses after intestinal transplantation. Whole-study findings and limits: Ileal or blood samples showed some GvH clones first, and such clones were also found in recipient marrow.

Sequencing used immunoSEQ multiplex PCR; TCRdb keeps in-frame clones, though not all of them. This sample has around 99,000 clones; about 91% occur once, and the top ten carry around 0.7%. Of note for this clone: Its antigen is as yet unknown.

This CDR3 has 16 amino acids. In germline, CDR1 is LNHDA, CDR2 SQIVND (reference sequence). V was pared by 3 bases and J by 8 bases, with 20 bases between. The sample here was unstimulated CD4+ T cells sorted from spleen or lymph node cells, taken before transplant. The sequence came from a human donor who was the organ donor for an intestinal transplant. The chain has TRBV19 and TRBJ2-4; D possibly uses TRBD1 or TRBD2 (5 bases each). CDR3 sequence reads: CASSMEQGWRADIQYF. The CDR3 DNA reads as TGTGCCAGTAGTATGGAGCAGGGTTGGAGAGCGGACATTCAGTACTTC.